Presented here are 14 T cell receptor beta chains from one specimen sequenced in a study of identifying expanded T cells in peripheral blood. The table came from immunoSEQ multiplex PCR; TCRdb's copy has only in-frame clones and leaves some out. The sample includes tens of thousands of clones, approximately 84% of them seen just once. Specimen: blood. Source of these receptors: a person between 18 and 69 years old in good health.

This clone came up once. The gene calls are TRBV6-1 and TRBJ2-7, with TRBD1 identical over 11 bases. Germline V gene sequence: CDR1 MNHNS, CDR2 SASEGT. With V trimmed by 0 bases and J by 0 bases, 10 bases remained unmatched. The CDR3 is 19 residues long. The CDR3 region has the DNA TGTGCCAGCAGTGAAGCCAGGACAGGGGGCTTAAGCGCCTCCTACGAGCAGTACTTC. Translated, it gives CASSEARTGGLSASYEQYF.

This clone was seen only once. The V call is TRBV19, the J call TRBJ2-3; 7 bases align to TRBD2. CDR1 LNHDA and CDR2 SQIVND come from the germline V gene (reference sequence). This CDR3 is 15 amino acids long. Trimming at V came to 5 bases and at J to 0 bases, leaving 5 bases not matched to a gene. CDR3 nucleotide sequence: TGTGCCAGTAGTGATTATAGCGGGAGCACAGATACGCAGTATTTT. Encoded protein: CASSDYSGSTDTQYF.

The CDR3 loop is CASRRTEDYGYTF. Written as DNA, the CDR3 is TGCGCCAGCCGTCGGACGGAGGACTATGGCTACACCTTC. This sequence joins TRBV5-1 and TRBJ1-2; D is ambiguous. Germline V gives CDR1 SGHRS, CDR2 YFSETQ. This CDR3 has 13 residues. V was cut by 7 bases and J by 3 bases, with 13 bases left in between.

The chain has TRBV2 and TRBJ1-5; possibly TRBD1 for D (5 bases). CDR1 is SNHLY and CDR2 is FYNNEI in the germline V gene. The CDR3 extends over 15 amino acids. Trimming left V 3 bases short and J 7 bases short, with 16 bases between. CDR3 nucleotide sequence: TGTGCCAGCAGTGAGTTCGGTACGGGGGTGCAGCCCCAGCATTTT. Encoded protein: CASSEFGTGVQPQHF.

This clone qualifies as medium-sized. The sample holds other DNA sequences that translate to the same CDR3. The rearrangement links TRBV15 to TRBJ1-2; D ambiguous. Trimming took 0 bases from V and 6 from J, leaving 8 bases between them. Germline V gives CDR1 LNHNV, CDR2 YYDKDF (reference sequence). CDR3 length: 13 residues. CDR3 coding DNA: TGTGCCACCAGCAGAGAGGAGGGTGATGGCTACACCTTC. Its translation: CATSREEGDGYTF.

This clone was counted once. This chain connects TRBV2 to TRBJ2-4, with D tentatively TRBD1 (5 bases). Germline CDR1 and CDR2: SNHLY and FYNNEI. V was clipped by 2 bases and J by 0 bases, with 11 bases between them. The CDR3 consists of 16 residues. This CDR3 is CASSETGYLAKNIQYF. The CDR3 nucleotides read TGTGCCAGCAGTGAAACAGGATACTTAGCCAAAAACATTCAGTACTTC.

CDR3 sequence (DNA): TGTGCCAGTAAAGGACTGGGGAACAGGGTCGGAGGAAACACCATATATTTT. This encodes CASKGLGNRVGGNTIYF. The chain employs TRBV19 and TRBJ1-3, with D possibly matching TRBD1 (6 bases). Trimming pared 7 bases from V and 4 bases from J, leaving 23 bases between. Per germline, CDR1 LNHDA and CDR2 SQIVND (reference sequence). The CDR3 sequence is 17 residues long.

The genes are TRBV27 and TRBJ2-7; tentative D call: TRBD1 (6 bases). The CDR3 contains 13 residues. The germline CDR1 and CDR2 sequences are MNHEY and SMNVEV (reference sequence). The V end was cut by 7 bases, the J end by 6 bases, with 16 bases between. The CDR3 is CASKLDSLSEQYF. In nucleotides, the CDR3 is TGTGCCAGCAAGCTGGACAGTCTCAGCGAGCAGTACTTC.

CDR3 amino acids: CASSQDLGVGNQYF. The CDR3 DNA reads TGCGCCAGCAGCCAAGATTTGGGGGTTGGGAACCAGTACTTC. V is TRBV4-3 and J is TRBJ2-5, with D perhaps matching TRBD1 or TRBD2 (5 bases each). The CDR3 covers 14 residues. V was clipped by 0 bases and J by 10 bases, with 15 bases between them. Germline V CDR1 and CDR2: LGHNA, YSLEER.

V gene TRBV19 combines with J gene TRBJ1-1; D is unclear. The V gene lost 3 bases and the J gene lost 0 bases, with 2 bases spanning the gap. The germline gives CDR1 LNHDA, CDR2 SQIVND (reference sequence). The CDR3 sequence is 12 residues long. The CDR3 loop reads CASSILNTEAFF. The CDR3 DNA sequence: TGTGCCAGTAGTATCTTGAACACTGAAGCTTTCTTT.

The chain uses TRBV27 and TRBJ1-5; D is perhaps TRBD1 (6 bases). Germline CDR1 MNHEY, CDR2 SMNVEV (reference sequence). The CDR3 runs to 15 residues. V was trimmed by 8 bases and J by 4 bases, leaving 18 bases between them. The CDR3 coding sequence is TGTGCCAGCGGTGACAGGCCCCTTGGGAATCAGCCCCAGCATTTT. Translating gives CASGDRPLGNQPQHF.

Judged by abundance, this clone is medium-sized (0.01 to 0.1%). V usage is TRBV7-9 and J usage is TRBJ1-1, with D perhaps matching TRBD1 (5 bases). Germline-derived CDR1 and CDR2 are SEHNR and FQNEAQ (reference sequence). V was clipped by 5 bases and J by 7 bases, with 11 bases between them. There are 12 residues in the CDR3. CDR3 sequence (DNA): TGTGCCAGCAGCATGAGACAGCATGAAGCTTTCTTT. Translation: CASSMRQHEAFF.

There are a few counts of this clone. The genes are TRBV10-3 and TRBJ1-1, with 9 bases that match TRBD1. V gave up 8 bases and J gave up 8 bases; unmatched junction bases: 6. This CDR3 comprises 12 residues. Germline assignment: CDR1 ENHRY and CDR2 SYGVKD. CDR3 loop: CAIHGTGTEAFF. In DNA form, the CDR3 reads TGTGCCATCCACGGGACAGGGACCGAAGCTTTCTTT.

The chain combines TRBV7-8 with TRBJ1-1; D unresolved. The CDR3 totals 14 residues. The germline CDR1 and CDR2 sequences are SGHVS and FQNEAQ. The V gene lost 1 base and the J gene lost 4 bases, with 10 bases spanning the gap. CDR3 amino acids: CASSLVSQRTEAFF. CDR3 in DNA: TGTGCCAGCAGCTTAGTAAGCCAGCGCACTGAAGCTTTCTTT.